A selection of T cell receptor beta chains follows, all from one sample in a study of T cells after yellow fever vaccination. TCRdb itself ran the 5' RACE reads through MiXCR, one entry per CDR3 protein. The sample gives under 700,000 distinct CDR3 sequences, approximately 16% of which show up once; roughly 17% is in the top ten. The sequenced sample was PBMCs, obtained about 5 days after the first yellow fever vaccination. The receptors stem from a man aged 18 to 35 who received the YFV17D yellow fever vaccine. CDR3s include the opening cysteine and the closing phenylalanine or tryptophan. D genes are given only for firm matches. A row's size may be missing; if present it is once, few, many or a size class.

CDR3: CASMWTSGGYEQYF
DNA: TGTGCCAGCATGTGGACTAGCGGGGGCTACGAGCAGTACTTC
J: TRBJ2-7
size: .
D: TRBD2
V: TRBV2

CDR3: CASGPEDREAFF
DNA: TGTGCTAGTGGCCCAGAGGACAGAGAAGCTTTCTTT
J: TRBJ1-1
size: .
D: .
V: TRBV12-5

CDR3: CASSQFCGRGVWIAKNIQYF
DNA: TGCGCCAGCAGTCAATTTTGTGGGCGCGGGGTTTGGATAGCCAAAAACATTCAGTACTTC
J: TRBJ2-4
size: .
D: .
V: TRBV23-1

CDR3: CASSLPGTGYEQYF
DNA: TGCGCCAGCAGCTTACCAGGGACTGGCTACGAGCAGTACTTC
J: TRBJ2-7
size: .
D: .
V: TRBV5-1

CDR3: CASSKIGTGYNPQRGGSYNEQFF
DNA: TGTGCCAGCAGCAAAATCGGGACAGGCTATAACCCCCAGCGGGGGGGATCGTACAATGAGCAGTTCTTC
J: TRBJ2-1
size: few
D: .
V: TRBV21-1

CDR3: CASARGATYEQYF
DNA: TGTGCCAGTGCCCGAGGGGCAACCTACGAGCAGTACTTC
J: TRBJ2-7
size: .
D: .
V: TRBV6-2/TRBV6-3

CDR3: CASSLYRVAEVGAFF
DNA: TGTGCCAGCAGCTTATACAGGGTGGCAGAAGTAGGAGCTTTCTTT
J: TRBJ1-1
size: few
D: .
V: TRBV7-2

CDR3: CASSRGTGNTGELFF
DNA: TGTGCCAGCAGCCGCGGGACGGGGAACACCGGGGAGCTGTTTTTT
J: TRBJ2-2
size: many
D: .
V: TRBV5-4

CDR3: CASSRRGASQETQYF
DNA: TGCGCCAGCAGCCGGAGGGGAGCAAGCCAAGAGACCCAGTACTTC
J: TRBJ2-5
size: few
D: .
V: TRBV4-3

CDR3: CASSKALRVVWTDTQYF
DNA: TGTGCCAGCAGCAAAGCCCTCAGGGTGGTTTGGACAGATACGCAGTATTTT
J: TRBJ2-3
size: few
D: .
V: TRBV21-1

CDR3: CAISESMGYGYTF
DNA: TGTGCCATCAGTGAGTCTATGGGCTATGGCTACACCTTC
J: TRBJ1-2
size: few
D: .
V: TRBV10-3